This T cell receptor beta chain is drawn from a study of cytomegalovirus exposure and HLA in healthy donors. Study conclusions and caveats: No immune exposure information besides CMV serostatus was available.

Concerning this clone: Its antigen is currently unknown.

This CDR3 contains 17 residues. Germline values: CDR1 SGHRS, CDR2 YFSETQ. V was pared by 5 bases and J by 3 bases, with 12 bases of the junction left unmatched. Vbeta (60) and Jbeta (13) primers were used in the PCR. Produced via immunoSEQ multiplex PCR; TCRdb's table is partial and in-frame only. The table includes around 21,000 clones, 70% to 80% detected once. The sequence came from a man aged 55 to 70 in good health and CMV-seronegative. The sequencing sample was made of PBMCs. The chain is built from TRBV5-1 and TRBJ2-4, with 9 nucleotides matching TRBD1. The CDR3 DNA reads TGCGCCAGCAGTTCCTCACCGGGACAGGGTAGCAAAAACATTCAGTACTTC. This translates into CASSSSPGQGSKNIQYF.